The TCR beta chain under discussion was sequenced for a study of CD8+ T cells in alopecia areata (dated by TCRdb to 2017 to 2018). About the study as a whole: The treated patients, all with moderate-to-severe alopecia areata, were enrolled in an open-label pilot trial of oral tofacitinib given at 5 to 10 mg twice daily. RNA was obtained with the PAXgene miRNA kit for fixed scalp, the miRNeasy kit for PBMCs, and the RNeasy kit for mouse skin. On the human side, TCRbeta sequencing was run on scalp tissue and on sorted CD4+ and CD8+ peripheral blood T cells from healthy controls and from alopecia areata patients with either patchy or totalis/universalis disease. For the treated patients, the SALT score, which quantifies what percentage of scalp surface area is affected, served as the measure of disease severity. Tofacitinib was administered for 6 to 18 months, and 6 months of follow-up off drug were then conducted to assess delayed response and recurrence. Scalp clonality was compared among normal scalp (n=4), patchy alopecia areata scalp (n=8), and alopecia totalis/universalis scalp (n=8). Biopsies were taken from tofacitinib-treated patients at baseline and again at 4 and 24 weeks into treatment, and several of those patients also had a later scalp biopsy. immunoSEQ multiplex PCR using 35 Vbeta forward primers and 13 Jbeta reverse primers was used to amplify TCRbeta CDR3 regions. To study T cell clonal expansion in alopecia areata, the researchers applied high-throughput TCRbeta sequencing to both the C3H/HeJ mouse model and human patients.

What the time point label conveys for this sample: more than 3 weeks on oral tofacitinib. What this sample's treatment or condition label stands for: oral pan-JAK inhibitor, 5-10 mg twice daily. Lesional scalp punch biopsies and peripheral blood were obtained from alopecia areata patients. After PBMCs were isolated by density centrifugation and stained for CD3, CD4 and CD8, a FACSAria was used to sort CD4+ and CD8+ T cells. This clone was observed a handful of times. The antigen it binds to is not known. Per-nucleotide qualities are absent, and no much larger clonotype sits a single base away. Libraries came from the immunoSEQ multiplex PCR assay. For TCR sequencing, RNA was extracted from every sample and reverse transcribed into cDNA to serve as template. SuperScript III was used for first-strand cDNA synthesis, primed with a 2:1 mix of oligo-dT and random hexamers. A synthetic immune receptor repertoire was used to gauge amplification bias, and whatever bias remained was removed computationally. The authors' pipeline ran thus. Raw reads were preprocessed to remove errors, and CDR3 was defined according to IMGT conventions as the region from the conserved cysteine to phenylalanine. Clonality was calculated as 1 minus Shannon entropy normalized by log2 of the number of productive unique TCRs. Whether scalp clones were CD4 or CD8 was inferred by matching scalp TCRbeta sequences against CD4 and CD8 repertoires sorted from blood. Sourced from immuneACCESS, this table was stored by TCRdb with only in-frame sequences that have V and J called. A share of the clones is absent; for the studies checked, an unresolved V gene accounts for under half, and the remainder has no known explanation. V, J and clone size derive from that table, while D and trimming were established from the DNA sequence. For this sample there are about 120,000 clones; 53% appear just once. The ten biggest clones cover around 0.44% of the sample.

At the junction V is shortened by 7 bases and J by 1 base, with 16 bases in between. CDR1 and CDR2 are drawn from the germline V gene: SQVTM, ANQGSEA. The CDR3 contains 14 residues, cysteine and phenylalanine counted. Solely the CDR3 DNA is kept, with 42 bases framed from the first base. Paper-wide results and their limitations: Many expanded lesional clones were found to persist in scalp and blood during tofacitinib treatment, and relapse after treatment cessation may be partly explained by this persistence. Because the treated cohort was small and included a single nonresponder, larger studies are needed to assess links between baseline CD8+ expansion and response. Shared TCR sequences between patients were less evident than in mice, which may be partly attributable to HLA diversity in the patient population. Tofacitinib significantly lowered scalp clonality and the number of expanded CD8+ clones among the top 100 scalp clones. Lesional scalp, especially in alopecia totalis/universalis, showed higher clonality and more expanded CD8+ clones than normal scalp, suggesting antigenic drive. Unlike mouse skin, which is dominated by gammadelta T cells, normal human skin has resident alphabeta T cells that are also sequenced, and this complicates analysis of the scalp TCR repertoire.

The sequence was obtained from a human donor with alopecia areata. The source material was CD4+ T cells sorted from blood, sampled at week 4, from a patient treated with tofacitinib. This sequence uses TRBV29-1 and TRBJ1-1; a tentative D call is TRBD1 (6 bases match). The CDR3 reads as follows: CSASGVWGNTEAFF. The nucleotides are TGCAGCGCATCAGGGGTATGGGGGAACACTGAAGCTTTCTTT.